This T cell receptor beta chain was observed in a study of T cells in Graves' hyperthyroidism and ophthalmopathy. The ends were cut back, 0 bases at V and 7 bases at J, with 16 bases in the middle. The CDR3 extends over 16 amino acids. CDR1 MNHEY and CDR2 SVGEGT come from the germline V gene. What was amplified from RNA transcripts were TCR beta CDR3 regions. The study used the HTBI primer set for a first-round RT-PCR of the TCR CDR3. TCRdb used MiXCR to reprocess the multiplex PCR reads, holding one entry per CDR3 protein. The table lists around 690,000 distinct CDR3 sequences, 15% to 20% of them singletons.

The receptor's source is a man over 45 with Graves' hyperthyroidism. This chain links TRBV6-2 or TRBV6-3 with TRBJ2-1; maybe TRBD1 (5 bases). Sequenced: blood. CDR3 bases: TGTGCCAGCAGTTACTCGTCAGGGAAAGCTATAAATGAGCAGTTCTTC. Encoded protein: CASSYSSGKAINEQFF.